The 27 T cell receptor beta chains below all came from one sample that was sequenced in a study of blood T cell repertoires in COVID-19. TCRdb keeps only in-frame clones here, not all; method: immunoSEQ multiplex PCR. The sample contains tens of thousands of clones, 75% to 85% of which appear only once. The sequenced sample was peripheral blood. These receptors all stem from a man aged 55 to 69 with acute or convalescent COVID-19.

This clone came up a few times. V is TRBV30 and J is TRBJ2-7, with TRBD1 as a possible D gene (5 bases). V lost 5 bases and J 7 bases, leaving 24 bases between the germline ends. Germline values: CDR1 GTSNPN, CDR2 SVGIG (reference sequence). The CDR3 has 15 residues. The CDR3 DNA reads TGTGCCTGGGATGAAGGACATTCCCTCCCTTGGGAGCAGTACTTC. It translates to CAWDEGHSLPWEQYF.

This chain joins TRBV15 and TRBJ1-2, with D perhaps TRBD1 (6 bases). The germline V gene has CDR1 LNHNV and CDR2 YYDKDF (reference sequence). The CDR3 runs 17 residues. V lost 2 bases, J lost 4 bases, and 20 bases lay in between. The CDR3 DNA reads as TGTGCCACCAGCAGACCCCCGGGGGGCCCGGGGGGCTATGGCTACACCTTC. As protein: CATSRPPGGPGGYGYTF.

The chain combines TRBV18 with TRBJ1-1, with 8 bases matching TRBD1. The CDR3 has 15 residues. The trim removed 7 bases at V and 6 bases at J, leaving 13 bases unmatched. Germline V gene lookup returns CDR1 KGHSH and CDR2 LQKENI. CDR3: CASLHGTGAVSEAFF. The CDR3 DNA reads as TGTGCCAGCTTACACGGGACAGGCGCCGTCTCTGAAGCTTTCTTT.

The chain carries TRBV2 and TRBJ2-3; 7 bases align to TRBD1. Germline CDR1 reads SNHLY; CDR2 reads FYNNEI. V lost 5 bases and J lost 6; bases outside the gene matches: 14. CDR3 length: 16 residues. CDR3 bases: TGTGCCAGCAGTAGAACAGGGGTCACCAGGGGGGATACGCAGTATTTT. Amino acid sequence: CASSRTGVTRGDTQYF.

This clone was found once. The rearrangement joins TRBV30 to TRBJ1-2; no definite D call. CDR3 length: 11 residues. The V gene lost 4 bases and the J gene lost 4 bases, with 7 bases spanning the gap. Germline-derived CDR1 and CDR2 are GTSNPN and SVGIG (reference sequence). CDR3 in DNA: TGTGCCTGGAATTTCGGCTATGGCTACACCTTC. Its translation is CAWNFGYGYTF.

The chain links TRBV5-4 to TRBJ1-3; maybe TRBD1 (5 bases). The CDR3 has 15 residues. Germline-derived CDR1 and CDR2 are SGHNT and YYREEE (reference sequence). Deletions cut 1 base from V and 0 bases from J, with 8 bases between. The CDR3 sequence is CASSLTGYSGNTIYF. The CDR3 DNA is TGTGCCAGCAGCTTGACAGGCTACTCTGGAAACACCATATATTTT.

This clone was counted only a few times. The chain uses TRBV11-2 and TRBJ1-1, with 10 bases lining up with TRBD1. CDR3 length equals 15 residues. V dropped 2 bases and J dropped 5; count of bases not matched to a gene: 5. The V gene's germline CDR1 is SGHAT and CDR2 FQNNGV. For the CDR3, the DNA is TGTGCCAGCAGCTTAATGACAGGGGGCTTTACTGAAGCTTTCTTT. Translated: CASSLMTGGFTEAFF.

This clone was seen only a few times. The chain joins TRBV2 to TRBJ1-2; tentatively, D is TRBD1 (5 bases). Trimming shortened V by 10 bases and J by 3 bases, and 24 bases separated the two germline ends. From germline, CDR1 is SNHLY and CDR2 FYNNEI. This CDR3 is 16 amino acids long. CDR3 nucleotides: TGTGCCATCCCTGGTTGGGACTCCGCTAGCGACTATGGCTACACCTTC. Protein sequence: CAIPGWDSASDYGYTF.

The V and J genes are TRBV29-1 and TRBJ1-1, with D perhaps TRBD1 (6 bases). Germline V gene lookup returns CDR1 SQVTM and CDR2 ANQGSEA. The V end was cut by 6 bases, the J end by 0 bases, with 14 bases between. This CDR3 has 14 residues. The CDR3 protein is CSVVRDNMNTEAFF. The CDR3 region has the DNA TGCAGCGTCGTCCGGGACAACATGAACACTGAAGCTTTCTTT.

The chain uses TRBV14 and TRBJ2-1, with TRBD2 matching 8 bases. Germline V gives CDR1 SGHDN, CDR2 FVKESK. The CDR3 is 17 amino acids. V lost 2 bases to trimming and J lost 0 bases; unmatched junction nucleotides: 6. The CDR3 reads CASSQLGGASSYNEQFF. In nucleotides, the CDR3 is TGTGCCAGCAGCCAACTCGGGGGGGCGAGCTCCTACAATGAGCAGTTCTTC.

The V gene is TRBV28, the J gene TRBJ1-1; D perhaps matches TRBD1 (5 bases). This CDR3 spans 15 amino acids. Per the germline V gene, CDR1 is MDHEN and CDR2 is SYDVKM. Trimming cost V 2 bases and J 2 bases, with 12 bases left between them. Here the CDR3 reads CASSLGGHLNTEAFF. In DNA form, the CDR3 reads TGTGCCAGCAGTTTAGGTGGACACTTAAACACTGAAGCTTTCTTT.

The genes are TRBV2 and TRBJ1-4; 7 bases line up with TRBD1. V was pared by 6 bases and J by 3 bases, with 7 bases of the junction left unmatched. Germline values: CDR1 SNHLY, CDR2 FYNNEI. The CDR3 contains 15 residues. This CDR3 reads CASRTGQESNEKLFF. The CDR3 nucleotides are TGTGCCAGCAGGACAGGACAGGAATCTAATGAAAAACTGTTTTTT.

The chain combines TRBV7-2 with TRBJ2-5; D possibly corresponds to TRBD1 (6 bases). The CDR3 covers 14 residues. Trimming took 0 bases from V and 4 from J, leaving 9 bases between them. Germline V CDR1 and CDR2: SGHTA, FQGNSA. As DNA, the CDR3 is TGTGCCAGCAGCTTAGCGGGGGCCAGAGAGACCCAGTACTTC. This codes for CASSLAGARETQYF.

This chain joins TRBV20-1 and TRBJ1-6; no clear D. The CDR3 totals 9 residues. Trimming removed 6 bases at V and 14 bases at J, with 8 bases between. Germline V gene data show CDR1 as DFQATT and CDR2 as SNEGSKA (reference sequence). CDR3 in DNA: TGCAGTGCCCCTCCGGCCCTCCACTTT. It yields the protein CSAPPALHF.

The chain has TRBV7-9 and TRBJ1-1, with a possible D match to TRBD1 (6 bases). Per germline, CDR1 SEHNR and CDR2 FQNEAQ (reference sequence). Trimming took 3 bases from V and 5 from J, leaving 13 bases between them. The CDR3 has 14 amino acids. The CDR3 bases are TGTGCCAGCAGCTTGTACAGGGTGGAGACTGAAGCTTTCTTT. Its protein is CASSLYRVETEAFF.

V is TRBV18 and J is TRBJ1-1, with a tentative D call TRBD1 (5 bases). This CDR3 has 14 amino acids. Trimming removed 3 bases at V and 3 bases at J, with 11 bases between. From germline, CDR1 is KGHSH and CDR2 LQKENI. The CDR3 region is CASSPQGRDTEAFF. The DNA of the CDR3 is TGTGCCAGCTCACCTCAGGGTCGGGACACTGAAGCTTTCTTT.

The chain recombines TRBV11-2 with TRBJ2-1; possible D gene TRBD2, 6 bases. Germline lookup yields CDR1 SGHAT and CDR2 FQNNGV. V was trimmed by 3 bases and J by 7 bases, leaving 19 bases between them. This CDR3 region has 16 residues. The CDR3 protein is CASSFQAGLKINEQFF. CDR3 nucleotides: TGTGCCAGCAGCTTCCAGGCGGGACTGAAGATAAATGAGCAGTTCTTC.

CDR3 DNA: TGTGCCAGCAGCGACGGACCCGCGGGGGGGCTCAATGAGCAGTTCTTC. It encodes CASSDGPAGGLNEQFF. The rearrangement uses TRBV9 and TRBJ2-1; TRBD2 agrees at 9 bases. The CDR3 length is 16 residues. Germline assignment: CDR1 SGDLS and CDR2 YYNGEE. V was pared by 3 bases and J by 6 bases, with 10 bases of the junction left unmatched.

A single count supports this clone. This chain uses TRBV10-2 with TRBJ1-4; 8 bases agree with TRBD1. Germline loops: CDR1 WSHSY, CDR2 SAAADI. The CDR3 covers 16 residues. J lost 8 bases, V lost 6 bases, and 14 bases had no gene match. For the CDR3, the DNA is TGCGCCAGCAGGGGGGGACAGGCCCTTGGAGAAGAAAAACTGTTTTTT. It translates to CASRGGQALGEEKLFF.

V is TRBV19 and J is TRBJ1-5; D is unclear. V dropped 1 base and J dropped 2 bases, with 9 bases sitting between them. This CDR3 has 15 amino acids. Germline CDR1 LNHDA, CDR2 SQIVND (reference sequence). The CDR3 spells CASSIAAGGNQPQHF. The CDR3 DNA reads as TGTGCCAGTAGTATAGCCGCGGGAGGCAATCAGCCCCAGCATTTT.

The rearrangement uses TRBV28 and TRBJ1-6, with 9 bases matching TRBD1. V gave up 4 bases and J gave up 9 bases; unmatched junction bases: 7. The CDR3 is made up of 15 amino acids. From germline, CDR1 is MDHEN and CDR2 SYDVKM. The CDR3 region has the DNA TGTGCCAGCAGTTCGTTCGGACAGGGGTCTTCACCCCTCCACTTT. Its translation is CASSSFGQGSSPLHF.

V is TRBV7-2 and J is TRBJ2-7, with 7 bases aligning to TRBD1. The CDR3 has 12 residues. CDR1 is SGHTA and CDR2 is FQGNSA in the germline V gene. With 5 bases clipped from V and 6 bases from J, the junction kept 4 bases outside the gene matches. The CDR3 sequence is CASSPDRSEQYF. CDR3 DNA: TGTGCCAGCAGCCCGGACAGGAGCGAGCAGTACTTC.

The gene calls are TRBV14 and TRBJ1-2; TRBD1 aligns across 8 bases. The germline gives CDR1 SGHDN, CDR2 FVKESK. Trimming cost V 6 bases and J 3 bases; bases outside gene matches: 6. The CDR3 sequence is 14 residues long. The CDR3 DNA reads TGTGCCAGCAGTCGATTACAGGGGGACTATGGCTACACCTTC. Translation gives CASSRLQGDYGYTF.

The rearrangement uses TRBV6-5 and TRBJ2-3; 12 bases align to TRBD2. J gave up 4 bases and V 0 bases, and 2 bases lay outside the gene matches. Germline CDR1 is MNHEY and CDR2 is SVGAGI. The CDR3 is 16 residues long. The CDR3 sequence: CASSYSPSGGADTQYF. The CDR3 DNA is TGTGCCAGCAGTTACTCGCCTAGCGGGGGGGCAGATACGCAGTATTTT.

J is TRBJ1-5 and V is TRBV28; 10 bases fit TRBD1. Losses at the gene ends were 8 bases for V and 4 bases for J; bases not matched to a gene: 5. CDR1 is MDHEN, CDR2 SYDVKM, per germline. This CDR3 contains 14 residues. CDR3 residues: CASLRDRGNQPQHF. DNA of the CDR3: TGTGCCAGCTTAAGGGACAGGGGTAATCAGCCCCAGCATTTT.

The J gene is TRBJ2-1, the V gene TRBV20-1, with 9 positions matching TRBD1. Germline trimming cut 4 bases from V and 10 bases from J; bases unmatched to any gene: 2. In germline, CDR1 is DFQATT, CDR2 SNEGSKA (reference sequence). The CDR3 contains 11 residues. CDR3 sequence: CSATGTGEQFF. CDR3 nucleotide sequence: TGCAGTGCTACCGGGACAGGGGAGCAGTTCTTC.

This clone showed up just a few times. The gene calls are TRBV6-5 and TRBJ1-2; 7 bases map to TRBD1. The length of the CDR3 is 15 residues. After removal of 4 bases from V and 0 bases from J, the junction contained 5 bases not matched to a gene. Per germline, CDR1 MNHEY and CDR2 SVGAGI. CDR3 coding DNA: TGTGCCAGCAGTTCCCTGACAGGGACTAACTATGGCTACACCTTC. The encoded protein is CASSSLTGTNYGYTF.